These T cell receptor beta chains were read from a single sample in a study of blood T cell repertoires in COVID-19. Sequenced by immunoSEQ multiplex PCR; TCRdb stores in-frame clones only, minus some. The repertoire holds about 210,000 clones, with less than 85% as singletons. The sample consisted of peripheral blood. The receptor set was obtained from a woman of 80 years or more with COVID-19, enrolled during active disease. Both conserved end residues are part of each CDR3. A D gene is named only where the DNA matches it firmly. Size values are once, few and many counts, or a class for expanded clones, and some rows have none.

d_gene,j_gene,v_gene,len,abundance,CDR3aa,CDR3nt
TRBD2,TRBJ2-2,TRBV5-4,16,few,CASSVNSGMNTGELFF,TGTGCCAGCAGCGTAAACAGCGGGATGAACACCGGGGAGCTGTTTTTT
TRBD1,TRBJ1-1,TRBV5-1,13,once,CASRRGTDRGAFF,TGCGCCAGCCGCCGAGGGACAGATCGCGGGGCTTTCTTT
TRBD1,TRBJ1-1,TRBV28,16,once,CASTLPGTAVNTEAFF,TGTGCCAGCACCCTACCCGGGACAGCCGTGAACACTGAAGCTTTCTTT
TRBD2,TRBJ2-1,TRBV7-2,13,-,CASSLGTSGEQFF,TGTGCCAGCAGCTTAGGGACTAGCGGGGAGCAGTTCTTC
TRBD1,TRBJ2-7,TRBV5-4,13,-,CASSLTGGSEQYF,TGTGCCAGCAGCTTAACAGGGGGGAGCGAGCAGTACTTC
TRBD1,TRBJ1-2,TRBV2,13,-,CASSGTGGGSGTF,TGTGCCAGCAGTGGGACAGGGGGCGGTTCGGGCACCTTC
TRBD1,TRBJ2-6,TRBV2,18,-,CASSGDRGNSRGANVLTF,TGTGCCAGCAGTGGGGACAGGGGAAACTCGCGTGGGGCCAACGTCCTGACTTTC
TRBD1,TRBJ1-5,TRBV9,16,-,CASSTRGTGGDEPQHF,TGTGCCAGCAGCACCCGAGGAACAGGGGGCGATGAGCCCCAGCATTTT
-,TRBJ1-5,TRBV10-3,14,-,CAISEQGRGQPQHF,TGTGCCATCAGTGAACAGGGCAGGGGTCAGCCCCAGCATTTT
-,TRBJ1-5,TRBV5-6,13,-,CASSFGRSQPQHF,TGTGCCAGCAGCTTTGGCAGGTCTCAGCCCCAGCATTTT
-,TRBJ1-5,TRBV19,15,-,CASSIETGSNQPQHF,TGTGCCAGTAGTATAGAAACAGGGTCCAATCAGCCCCAGCATTTT
-,TRBJ2-4,TRBV3-1/TRBV3-2,13,-,CASSQRTPNIQYF,TGTGCCAGCAGCCAACGAACACCGAACATTCAGTACTTC
TRBD1,TRBJ1-5,TRBV7-2,13,-,CASSPTGNQPQHF,TGTGCCAGCAGCCCGACAGGGAATCAGCCCCAGCATTTT
TRBD2,TRBJ2-7,TRBV5-1,15,-,CASSTIAGGSYEQYF,TGCGCCAGCAGCACAATAGCGGGAGGGTCCTACGAGCAGTACTTC
TRBD1,TRBJ2-4,TRBV19,14,-,CASSIGTGGNIQYF,TGTGCCAGTAGTATCGGGACAGGAGGGAACATTCAGTACTTC
TRBD2,TRBJ2-3,TRBV3-1/TRBV3-2,17,-,CASSSFTSGRDTDTQYF,TGTGCCAGCAGCTCCTTCACTAGCGGAAGGGACACAGATACGCAGTATTTT
-,TRBJ1-4,TRBV3-1/TRBV3-2,14,-,CASSQDAGSEKLFF,TGTGCCAGCAGCCAAGATGCAGGAAGTGAAAAACTGTTTTTT
TRBD1,TRBJ2-7,TRBV6-5,14,-,CASSSPGQRYEQYF,TGTGCCAGCAGTTCCCCGGGACAGCGCTACGAGCAGTACTTC
TRBD1,TRBJ2-7,TRBV27,15,-,CASSLGQGTTYEQYF,TGTGCCAGCAGTTTAGGACAGGGGACCACCTACGAGCAGTACTTC
TRBD1,TRBJ2-1,TRBV5-4,14,-,CASSSGTDYNEQFF,TGTGCCAGCAGCTCCGGGACAGATTACAATGAGCAGTTCTTC
-,TRBJ2-2,TRBV11-3,13,-,CASSLDRGGELFF,TGTGCCAGCAGCTTAGATAGGGGAGGGGAGCTGTTTTTT
-,TRBJ1-6,TRBV25-1,15,-,CASSEHGVSNSPLHF,TGTGCCAGCAGTGAACACGGAGTCTCCAATTCACCCCTCCACTTT
-,TRBJ2-3,TRBV5-6,13,-,CASSLDFTDTQYF,TGTGCCAGCAGCTTGGACTTCACAGATACGCAGTATTTT
-,TRBJ1-5,TRBV19,16,-,CASSFSGVSSNQPQHF,TGTGCCAGTAGTTTTTCAGGGGTATCGAGCAATCAGCCCCAGCATTTT
-,TRBJ2-1,TRBV7-9,11,-,CASSPQWEQFF,TGTGCCAGCAGCCCCCAGTGGGAGCAGTTCTTC
TRBD1,TRBJ2-7,TRBV30,13,-,CACPGQGHYEQYF,TGTGCCTGTCCGGGACAGGGCCACTACGAGCAGTACTTC
-,TRBJ2-1,TRBV5-1,16,-,CASSPILRGNYNEQFF,TGCGCCAGCAGCCCCATTCTTCGAGGGAACTACAATGAGCAGTTCTTC
TRBD1,TRBJ1-2,TRBV9,15,-,CASSATSGTVYGYTF,TGTGCCAGCAGCGCCACCTCCGGGACAGTCTATGGCTACACCTTC
TRBD1,TRBJ2-7,TRBV4-2,15,-,CASSRLTGGTDEQYF,TGTGCCAGCAGCCGACTAACAGGGGGCACCGACGAGCAGTACTTC
TRBD1,TRBJ1-2,TRBV28,15,-,CASSAPSSGTAEPNF,TGTGCCAGCAGCGCTCCCTCCTCCGGGACAGCCGAACCCAACTTC
-,TRBJ2-1,TRBV5-1,16,-,CASSLGGGIAYNEQFF,TGCGCCAGCAGCTTGGGGGGCGGGATAGCCTACAATGAGCAGTTCTTC
TRBD1,TRBJ1-6,TRBV5-1,16,-,CASSPSGGNLRSPLHF,TGCGCCAGCAGCCCCTCAGGGGGAAATTTACGTTCACCCCTCCACTTT
-,TRBJ2-7,TRBV21-1,20,-,CASSELGTSGRPDLSYEQYF,TGTGCCAGCAGCGAACTTGGGACTAGCGGGAGACCCGACCTATCCTACGAGCAGTACTTC
TRBD2,TRBJ2-1,TRBV5-1,15,-,CASSLAPGLAGEQFF,TGCGCCAGCAGCTTGGCCCCTGGACTAGCGGGTGAGCAGTTCTTC
TRBD2,TRBJ2-4,TRBV29-1,13,-,CSVEGTSGRIQYF,TGCAGCGTTGAAGGGACTAGCGGGAGAATTCAGTACTTC
TRBD2,TRBJ2-2,TRBV11-1,15,-,CASSSTSGLGGELFF,TGTGCCAGCAGCTCTACTAGCGGGTTGGGCGGGGAGCTGTTTTTT
-,TRBJ1-3,TRBV18,17,once,CASSVTGSHNSGNTIYF,TGTGCCAGCTCGGTGACAGGAAGCCATAACTCTGGAAACACCATATATTTT
-,TRBJ1-2,TRBV5-4,14,few,CASSFLGGNYGYTF,TGTGCCAGCAGCTTTTTAGGGGGAAACTATGGCTACACCTTC
TRBD1,TRBJ1-1,TRBV18,17,-,CASSPPLLTGANTEAFF,TGTGCCAGCTCTCCACCCCTACTGACAGGGGCGAACACTGAAGCTTTCTTT
-,TRBJ2-1,TRBV7-9,13,-,CASSLAGGVEQFF,TGTGCCAGCAGCTTAGCGGGAGGTGTCGAGCAGTTCTTC
TRBD1,TRBJ1-5,TRBV5-1,14,once,CASSLTGGDQPQHF,TGCGCCAGCAGCTTGACAGGGGGTGACCAGCCCCAGCATTTT
TRBD1,TRBJ2-5,TRBV5-6,13,few,CASSYNRGWTQYF,TGTGCCAGCAGCTATAACAGGGGTTGGACCCAGTACTTC
-,TRBJ1-2,TRBV3-1/TRBV3-2,13,-,CASSQGPNYGYTF,TGTGCCAGCAGCCAAGGGCCCAACTATGGCTACACCTTC
TRBD2,TRBJ2-1,TRBV3-1/TRBV3-2,14,-,CASTPSGGYNEQFF,TGTGCCAGCACCCCTAGCGGGGGCTACAATGAGCAGTTCTTC
-,TRBJ2-2,TRBV3-1/TRBV3-2,15,-,CASSPGSPPPGELFF,TGTGCCAGCAGCCCGGGGAGCCCTCCCCCCGGGGAGCTGTTTTTT
-,TRBJ1-5,TRBV5-6,12,-,CASSLQDQPQHF,TGTGCCAGCAGCTTGCAGGATCAGCCCCAGCATTTT
TRBD1,TRBJ1-1,TRBV18,15,-,CASSTQTGSGAEAFF,TGTGCCAGCTCAACTCAGACAGGGTCCGGGGCTGAAGCTTTCTTT
-,TRBJ1-2,TRBV2,15,-,CASNLGRMMSYGYTF,TGTGCCAGCAATCTGGGCAGGATGATGTCCTATGGCTACACCTTC
TRBD2,TRBJ2-3,TRBV2,16,-,CASRTSLAGGTDTQYF,TGTGCCAGCAGGACTTCCCTAGCGGGGGGTACAGATACGCAGTATTTT
-,TRBJ1-4,TRBV28,11,-,CASNENEKLFF,TGTGCCAGCAATGAGAATGAAAAACTGTTTTTT
-,TRBJ1-3,TRBV28,12,-,CASSSIGNTIYF,TGTGCCAGCAGCAGTATAGGAAACACCATATATTTT
-,TRBJ2-3,TRBV18,14,-,CASSGVIPPDTQYF,TGTGCCAGCTCCGGGGTTATCCCTCCAGATACGCAGTATTTT
-,TRBJ2-7,TRBV5-4,13,-,CASSLGQADEQYF,TGTGCCAGCAGCTTGGGACAGGCAGACGAGCAGTACTTC